These 29 T cell receptor beta chains originate from one sample sequenced in a study of blood T cell repertoires in COVID-19. Only in-frame clones appear in the TCRdb table, and some are missing; sequencing was by immunoSEQ multiplex PCR. The sample yields roughly 400,000 clones, about 90% seen once. The specimen sequenced was PBMCs or T cells enriched from blood (not recorded which). These receptors all stem from a man aged 18 to 30 who had recovered from COVID-19.

This clone appeared once. The J gene is TRBJ1-5, the V gene TRBV27, with 12 bases matching TRBD1. CDR1 is MNHEY and CDR2 is SMNVEV in the germline V gene (reference sequence). V lost 3 bases and J lost 2; bases outside the gene matches: 8. This CDR3 region has 18 residues. CDR3 coding DNA: TGTGCCAGCAGTTTGGCGGGACAGGGGGCGCCGGGCAATCAGCCCCAGCATTTT. This gives the protein CASSLAGQGAPGNQPQHF.

V is TRBV28 and J is TRBJ2-6; maybe TRBD1 (5 bases). The CDR3 loop spans 16 amino acids. Germline V gives CDR1 MDHEN, CDR2 SYDVKM. The V end lost 3 bases, the J end lost 2 bases, and 11 bases lay between the germline ends. CDR3 protein: CASSFSGKAGANVLTF. Written as DNA, the CDR3 is TGTGCCAGCAGTTTTTCAGGGAAAGCTGGGGCCAACGTCCTGACTTTC. The whole variable domain, remainder taken from reference TRBV28 and TRBJ2-6, is DVKVTQSSRYLVKRTGEKVFLECVQDMDHENMFWYRQDPGLGLRLIYFSYDVKMKEKGDIPEGYSVSREKKERFSLILESASTNQTSMYLCASSFSGKAGANVLTFGAGSRLTVL.

The chain employs TRBV5-1 and TRBJ1-1; TRBD1 agrees at 9 bases. After removal of 2 bases from V and 4 bases from J, the junction contained 6 bases not matched to a gene. The length of the CDR3 is 15 residues. Looked up from germline, CDR1 is SGHRS and CDR2 is YFSETQ. The CDR3 DNA follows: TGCGCCAGCAGCTTTGGACAGGGGCAAGGCACTGAAGCTTTCTTT. It yields the protein CASSFGQGQGTEAFF.

This clone was picked up a small number of times. This chain uses TRBV5-4 with TRBJ1-2; a weak D match, TRBD1 (5 bases). Germline V gene lookup returns CDR1 SGHNT and CDR2 YYREEE (reference sequence). The V end lost 0 bases, the J end lost 4 bases, and 13 bases lay between the germline ends. This CDR3 region has 15 residues. The CDR3 protein is CASSLGGRGSYGYTF. CDR3 nucleotides: TGTGCCAGCAGCTTGGGAGGTAGGGGCTCCTATGGCTACACCTTC.

This chain connects TRBV6-5 to TRBJ2-6; no clear D. This CDR3 contains 15 residues. V dropped 8 bases and J dropped 2 bases, with 13 bases sitting between them. Looked up from germline, CDR1 is MNHEY and CDR2 is SVGAGI. The CDR3 spells CASSPGSAGANVLTF. CDR3 sequence (DNA): TGTGCCAGCTCCCCCGGGTCGGCTGGGGCCAACGTCCTGACTTTC.

Here the CDR3 reads CASSLLLAVTDTQYF. DNA of the CDR3: TGTGCCAGCAGTTTGCTCCTAGCCGTCACAGATACGCAGTATTTT. The V gene is TRBV28, the J gene TRBJ2-3; weak D call: TRBD2 (5 bases). The CDR3 loop spans 15 amino acids. V shed 3 bases and J shed 2 bases, with 12 bases lying between them. Germline CDR1 is MDHEN and CDR2 is SYDVKM.

The chain uses TRBV11-2 and TRBJ2-1; TRBD2 matches at 12 bases. Trimming cost V 2 bases and J 2 bases; bases outside gene matches: 7. This CDR3 is 18 amino acids long. Germline CDR1 is SGHAT and CDR2 is FQNNGV. The CDR3 DNA reads as TGTGCCAGCAGCTTACTGCCTAGCGGGAGGGACGCCTACAATGAGCAGTTCTTC. Protein product: CASSLLPSGRDAYNEQFF. The variable domain in full, completed from reference TRBV11-2 and TRBJ2-1, reads EAGVAQSPRYKIIEKRQSVAFWCNPISGHATLYWYQQILGQGPKLLIQFQNNGVVDDSQLPKDRFSAERLKGVDSTLKIQPAKLEDSAVYLCASSLLPSGRDAYNEQFFGPGTRLTVL.

The chain couples TRBV3-1 (or the pseudogene TRBV3-2) to TRBJ2-7; D possibly corresponds to TRBD2 (6 bases). Germline CDR1 is LGHDT and CDR2 is YNNKEL (reference sequence). The CDR3 is 14 amino acids. The V end was cut by 1 base, the J end by 3 bases, with 10 bases between. DNA for the CDR3: TGTGCCAGCAGCCAAGGATTTAGCGGCTACGAGCAGTACTTC. It translates to CASSQGFSGYEQYF.

CDR3 loop: CASRRGQGAAYNEQFF. The CDR3 DNA is TGCGCCAGCAGAAGGGGACAGGGGGCAGCGTACAATGAGCAGTTCTTC. The V call is TRBV10-2, the J call TRBJ2-1; 12 nucleotides line up with TRBD1. Germline CDR1 and CDR2: WSHSY and SAAADI. V gave up 6 bases and J gave up 4 bases; unmatched junction bases: 7. There are 16 residues in the CDR3.

The chain's CDR3 is CASSLGGPNTEAFF. CDR3 nucleotides: TGTGCCAGCAGCTTAGGCGGCCCCAACACTGAAGCTTTCTTT. This chain connects TRBV7-9 to TRBJ1-1, with D unclear. Germline CDR1 is SEHNR and CDR2 is FQNEAQ (reference sequence). The CDR3 is 14 amino acids. The V gene lost 1 base and the J gene lost 2 bases, with 8 bases spanning the gap.

This chain connects TRBV23-1 to TRBJ1-1; TRBD1 might be the D (6 bases). TRBV23-1 is an ORF; its function is uncertain. The CDR3 is 13 amino acids. Trimming shortened V by 7 bases and J by 5 bases, and 14 bases separated the two germline ends. The CDR3 sequence is CASTSLRGTEAFF. The CDR3 nucleotides read TGCGCCAGCACTTCACTTAGGGGGACTGAAGCTTTCTTT.

The genes are TRBV6-2 or TRBV6-3 and TRBJ1-1; D is undetermined. The CDR3 is 17 amino acids. Germline assignment: CDR1 MNHEY and CDR2 SVGEGT. The V gene lost 0 bases and the J gene lost 0 bases, with 14 bases spanning the gap. The CDR3 region is CASSYSEGYIMNTEAFF. In DNA, the CDR3 is TGTGCCAGCAGTTACTCCGAGGGATACATCATGAACACTGAAGCTTTCTTT.

This chain links TRBV7-9 with TRBJ1-5, with TRBD1 matching over 7 bases. The ends lost 2 bases at V and 4 bases at J; junction bases unmatched: 8. CDR3 length equals 16 residues. From germline, CDR1 is SEHNR and CDR2 FQNEAQ (reference sequence). CDR3 in amino acids: CASSLKSQGVNQPQHF. The DNA for the CDR3 is TGTGCCAGCAGCTTAAAGTCCCAGGGGGTGAATCAGCCCCAGCATTTT.

The V gene is TRBV7-9, the J gene TRBJ1-1, with 12 positions matching TRBD1. With V trimmed by 5 bases and J by 6 bases, 7 bases remained unmatched. CDR1 and CDR2 (germline): SEHNR, FQNEAQ (reference sequence). The CDR3 spans 15 residues. Here the CDR3 DNA reads TGTGCCAGCAGCGCCTCCGGGGACAGGGGGCCTGAAGCTTTCTTT. Translation gives CASSASGDRGPEAFF.

The chain carries TRBV29-1 and TRBJ1-1; D not certain. The V and J ends lost 6 bases and 5 bases respectively, with 13 bases between them. From germline, CDR1 is SQVTM and CDR2 ANQGSEA. This CDR3 is built from 12 residues. This CDR3 is CSVGKVDTEAFF. The CDR3 coding sequence is TGCAGCGTCGGGAAAGTTGATACTGAAGCTTTCTTT.

This chain uses TRBV9 with TRBJ2-3; D uncertain. V dropped 4 bases and J dropped 2 bases, with 8 bases sitting between them. This CDR3 comprises 13 residues. Per the germline V gene, CDR1 is SGDLS and CDR2 is YYNGEE. The CDR3 loop is CASSFGNTDTQYF. CDR3 DNA sequence: TGTGCCAGCAGCTTCGGTAACACAGATACGCAGTATTTT.

The V call is TRBV11-2, the J call TRBJ2-1; 7 bases are a match to TRBD2. In germline, CDR1 is SGHAT, CDR2 FQNNGV. Losses at the gene ends were 5 bases for V and 3 bases for J; bases not matched to a gene: 4. The length of the CDR3 is 14 residues. The CDR3 nucleotides read TGTGCCAGCAGCCTCACTAGCGTCTACAATGAGCAGTTCTTC. Protein: CASSLTSVYNEQFF.

The chain joins TRBV2 to TRBJ2-1, with 9 bases fitting TRBD2. The length of the CDR3 is 14 residues. CDR1 is SNHLY and CDR2 is FYNNEI in the germline V gene. The J segment lost 3 bases and the V segment lost 6 bases, leaving 3 bases of the junction unmatched. The CDR3 DNA is TGTGCCAGCAGCGGACTAGCGAACTACAATGAGCAGTTCTTC. Translated: CASSGLANYNEQFF.

The genes are TRBV27 and TRBJ2-7; 9 positions agree with TRBD2. The CDR3 has 18 residues. The germline V gene has CDR1 MNHEY and CDR2 SMNVEV (reference sequence). Germline trimming cut 3 bases from V and 3 bases from J; bases unmatched to any gene: 15. Here the CDR3 reads CASSLRLAGPKKLYEQYF. The CDR3 coding sequence is TGTGCCAGCAGTTTGCGGCTAGCGGGGCCAAAGAAGCTCTACGAGCAGTACTTC.

This clone was counted once. The genes are TRBV2 and TRBJ1-4; 7 nucleotides agree with TRBD1. Germline V lookup: CDR1 SNHLY, CDR2 FYNNEI. The V and J ends lost 6 bases and 7 bases, in that order; junction bases with no gene match: 8. This CDR3 has 14 residues. CDR3 protein: CASRQQGYGEKLFF. As DNA, the CDR3 is TGTGCCAGCAGACAACAGGGGTATGGTGAAAAACTGTTTTTT.

The chain links TRBV5-1 to TRBJ2-3; 7 bases line up with TRBD2. The CDR3 is made up of 15 amino acids. V lost 2 bases and J lost 1; bases outside the gene matches: 4. Germline V gene lookup returns CDR1 SGHRS and CDR2 YFSETQ. This CDR3 reads CASSFGGGRTDTQYF. DNA of the CDR3: TGCGCCAGCAGCTTTGGCGGGGGACGCACAGATACGCAGTATTTT. The full variable domain, its missing parts supplied by reference TRBV5-1 and TRBJ2-3, is KAGVTQTPRYLIKTRGQQVTLSCSPISGHRSVSWYQQTPGQGLQFLFEYFSETQRNKGNFPGRFSGRQFSNSRSEMNVSTLELGDSALYLCASSFGGGRTDTQYFGPGTRLTVL.

This sequence joins TRBV6-6 and TRBJ1-5, with D possibly matching TRBD1 (5 bases). V gave up 2 bases and J gave up 0 bases, with 8 bases separating them. Germline V CDR1 and CDR2: MNHNY, SVGAGI (reference sequence). The length of the CDR3 is 15 residues. The CDR3 coding sequence is TGTGCCAGCAGTTACATCAGGGATAGCAATCAGCCCCAGCATTTT. As protein: CASSYIRDSNQPQHF.

This chain links TRBV6-6 with TRBJ1-1; D is undetermined. The CDR3 covers 13 residues. The V gene's germline CDR1 is MNHNY and CDR2 SVGAGI (reference sequence). V shed 6 bases and J shed 0 bases, with 8 bases lying between them. The CDR3 here is CASRISLNTEAFF. In nucleotides, the CDR3 is TGTGCCAGCAGAATATCCCTGAACACTGAAGCTTTCTTT.

V usage is TRBV3-1 (or the pseudogene TRBV3-2) and J usage is TRBJ2-6; 11 positions agree with TRBD2. Unmatched junction bases numbered 3, after V lost 6 bases and J lost 2 bases. CDR3 length: 16 amino acids. Germline CDR1 reads LGHDT; CDR2 reads YNNKEL (reference sequence). The CDR3 is CASSLSGGAGANVLTF. CDR3 DNA sequence: TGTGCCAGCAGTCTTAGCGGGGGGGCTGGGGCCAACGTCCTGACTTTC.

This chain joins TRBV7-3 and TRBJ2-5, with D possibly matching TRBD1 (5 bases). The CDR3 spans 13 residues. The germline CDR1 and CDR2 sequences are SGHTA and FQGTGA. V shed 2 bases and J shed 3 bases, with 7 bases lying between them. The CDR3 sequence: CASSLLGEETQYF. CDR3 DNA sequence: TGTGCCAGCAGCTTACTAGGGGAAGAGACCCAGTACTTC.

The rearrangement uses TRBV10-3 and TRBJ2-3, with 7 positions matching TRBD1. Germline-derived CDR1 and CDR2 are ENHRY and SYGVKD. The CDR3 contains 16 residues. V was pared by 2 bases and J by 4 bases, with 9 bases of the junction left unmatched. Written as DNA, the CDR3 is TGTGCCATCAGTGAGACAGGGGCCATCAAGGCAGATACGCAGTATTTT. Residues: CAISETGAIKADTQYF.

This clone appeared a few times. J is TRBJ1-1 and V is TRBV7-8; 9 bases fit TRBD1. The CDR3 has 14 amino acids. The V gene's germline CDR1 is SGHVS and CDR2 FQNEAQ. The V segment lost 5 bases and the J segment 2 bases; nucleotides outside the gene matches: 3. Here the CDR3 reads CASSPQGANTEAFF. The CDR3 DNA reads TGTGCCAGCAGCCCACAGGGGGCAAACACTGAAGCTTTCTTT.

This chain uses TRBV11-3 with TRBJ1-3, with TRBD1 matching over 7 bases. CDR1 is SGHNT, CDR2 YENEEA, per germline. CDR3 length equals 15 residues. J gave up 3 bases and V 5 bases, and 7 bases lay outside the gene matches. This chain's CDR3 is CASSRMGQFGNTIYF. The CDR3 coding sequence is TGTGCCAGCAGCCGTATGGGACAGTTTGGAAACACCATATATTTT.

V and J are TRBV7-9 and TRBJ2-7; 7 nucleotides agree with TRBD1. Unmatched junction bases numbered 10, after V lost 10 bases and J lost 4 bases. The CDR3 length is 13 residues. CDR1 and CDR2 from the germline V gene are SEHNR and FQNEAQ (reference sequence). This CDR3 is CATDSTGRYEQYF. DNA of the CDR3: TGTGCCACCGACTCGACAGGGCGATACGAGCAGTACTTC.